Below are 2 T cell receptor beta chains sequenced from a single sample in a study of glioma-infiltrating T cells. TCR alpha and beta CDR3 regions were amplified from RNA using iRepertoire nested multiplex PCR. TCRdb reprocessed the multiplex PCR reads with MiXCR, giving one entry per CDR3 protein. The data contain approximately 100,000 distinct CDR3 sequences, about 30% of them singletons. Sequencing input: glioma tissue, nonneoplastic brain tissue, or PBMCs (not recorded which). The receptors come from a human donor with low-grade glioma or glioblastoma, undergoing nonglioma brain surgery, or in good health (not recorded which).

This clonotype was counted at least ten times. This rearrangement joins TRBV14 to TRBJ1-1; D gene ambiguous. Trimming pared 6 bases from V and 0 bases from J, leaving 8 bases between. The length of the CDR3 is 13 residues. Germline V gene data show CDR1 as SGHDN and CDR2 as FVKESK. In nucleotides, the CDR3 is TGTGCCAGCAGTCGGAGTATGAACACTGAAGCTTTCTTT. This gives the protein CASSRSMNTEAFF.

In regard to this clonotype: The junction departs from the called germline gene at one end, perhaps through a read error. The rearrangement links TRBV20-1 to TRBJ1-2, with D possibly TRBD1 on 6 matching bases. This CDR3 has 12 residues. From germline, CDR1 is DFQATT and CDR2 SNEGSKA (reference sequence). In DNA, the CDR3 is TGCAGTGCTGCGGACAGTGACTATGGCTACGCCTTC. This gives the protein CSAADSDYGYAF.